These 26 T cell receptor beta chains originate from one sample sequenced in a study of resident and recirculating memory T cells in vitiligo. The method was immunoSEQ multiplex PCR; TCRdb's version includes in-frame clones alone and lacks a portion of them. Here the sample spans 65,000 to 80,000 clones, 90% to 95% being singletons. Material: blood. These receptor sequences come from a male donor with vitiligo.

Here the CDR3 reads CASHRDTSYEQYF. CDR3 coding DNA: TGTGCCAGCCACCGGGACACTTCCTACGAGCAGTACTTC. V gene TRBV7-9 combines with J gene TRBJ2-7; weak D call: TRBD1 (6 bases). CDR1 is SEHNR and CDR2 is FQNEAQ in the germline V gene (reference sequence). This CDR3 comprises 13 residues. V lost 8 bases and J 1 base, leaving 12 bases between the germline ends.

The chain employs TRBV18 and TRBJ2-7; 9 bases are a match to TRBD1. V lost 3 bases and J lost 7; bases outside the gene matches: 13. Germline V gene lookup returns CDR1 KGHSH and CDR2 LQKENI. The CDR3 runs 16 residues. This chain's CDR3 is CASSPPAGTGPLEQYF. The DNA for the CDR3 is TGTGCCAGCTCACCTCCAGCCGGGACAGGGCCTTTGGAGCAGTACTTC.

This chain joins TRBV28 and TRBJ1-3; 7 bases agree with TRBD1. Per germline, CDR1 MDHEN and CDR2 SYDVKM. The V and J ends lost 6 bases and 0 bases, in that order; junction bases with no gene match: 11. This CDR3 region has 17 residues. The CDR3 nucleotides are TGTGCCAGCAGCCCCAAGGGGGCATTCTACTCTGGAAACACCATATATTTT. Translation: CASSPKGAFYSGNTIYF.

CDR3: CAISEQVGAVDYTF. DNA for the CDR3: TGTGCCATCAGTGAGCAGGTGGGGGCGGTGGACTACACCTTC. The chain joins TRBV10-3 to TRBJ1-2, with D possibly matching TRBD1 (6 bases). The CDR3 sequence is 14 residues long. CDR1 is ENHRY and CDR2 is SYGVKD in the germline V gene. Trimming took off 2 bases at V and 10 bases at J, with 17 bases between the two ends.

The V gene is TRBV18, the J gene TRBJ1-5; D is uncertain. The CDR3 runs to 14 residues. Germline CDR1 KGHSH, CDR2 LQKENI. Trimming took off 6 bases at V and 5 bases at J, with 14 bases between the two ends. CDR3 sequence reads: CASSEDQVDQPQHF. CDR3 nucleotides: TGTGCCAGCTCCGAGGATCAAGTGGATCAGCCCCAGCATTTT.

This sequence joins TRBV5-1 and TRBJ2-7; 10 nucleotides align to TRBD2. Germline values: CDR1 SGHRS, CDR2 YFSETQ. Unmatched junction bases numbered 19, after V lost 4 bases and J lost 3 bases. The CDR3 has 19 amino acids. Here the CDR3 reads CASSPMGASGRGRNYEQYF. In nucleotides, the CDR3 is TGCGCCAGCAGCCCCATGGGGGCCAGCGGGAGGGGTAGGAACTACGAGCAGTACTTC.

The count of this clone is one. The chain links TRBV5-5 to TRBJ1-4; D is unclear. Germline CDR1 and CDR2: SGHKS and YYEKEE (reference sequence). Trimming left V 0 bases short and J 2 bases short, with 11 bases between. CDR3 size: 16 residues. The CDR3 coding sequence is TGTGCCAGCAGCTTGGAGTTCGGGGAGACTAATGAAAAACTGTTTTTT. Protein product: CASSLEFGETNEKLFF.

The chain uses TRBV7-9 and TRBJ2-7, with D perhaps TRBD2 (7 bases). V shed 5 bases and J shed 0 bases, with 14 bases lying between them. The CDR3 consists of 15 residues. The germline gives CDR1 SEHNR, CDR2 FQNEAQ (reference sequence). CDR3 sequence: CASSVAGGPSYEQYF. For the CDR3, the DNA is TGTGCCAGCAGCGTGGCCGGGGGGCCCTCCTACGAGCAGTACTTC.

This clone was picked up many times. V usage is TRBV7-3 and J usage is TRBJ2-3; 9 nucleotides match TRBD2. V shed 8 bases and J 2 bases; nucleotides not matched to a gene: 11. CDR1 and CDR2 (germline): SGHTA, FQGTGA. This CDR3 has 16 amino acids. CDR3 in amino acids: CASAREGHGDTDTQYF. For the CDR3, the DNA is TGTGCCAGCGCGCGGGAGGGCCACGGGGACACAGATACGCAGTATTTT. Looking up the rest from reference TRBV7-3 and TRBJ2-3 gives the full variable domain: GAGVSQTPSNKVTEKGKYVELRCDPISGHTALYWYRQSLGQGPEFLIYFQGTGAADDSGLPNDRFFAVRPEGSVSTLKIQRTERGDSAVYLCASAREGHGDTDTQYFGPGTRLTVL.

The chain has TRBV11-3 and TRBJ2-7; D ambiguous. CDR1 and CDR2 (germline): SGHNT, YENEEA. V shed 0 bases and J shed 4 bases, with 7 bases lying between them. The CDR3 spans 13 residues. The CDR3 protein is CASSLDVLYEQYF. In DNA form, the CDR3 reads TGTGCCAGCAGCTTAGACGTACTATACGAGCAGTACTTC. Full variable domain (outside the CDR3, taken from reference TRBV11-3 and TRBJ2-7): EAGVVQSPRYKIIEKKQPVAFWCNPISGHNTLYWYLQNLGQGPELLIRYENEEAVDDSQLPKDRFSAERLKGVDSTLKIQPAELGDSAVYLCASSLDVLYEQYFGPGTRLTVT.

This rearrangement joins TRBV9 to TRBJ2-2; 8 bases align to TRBD1. V was pared by 6 bases and J by 4 bases, with 11 bases of the junction left unmatched. The CDR3 has 16 amino acids. The germline gives CDR1 SGDLS, CDR2 YYNGEE. The CDR3 reads CASTPDRAGSTGELFF. Written as DNA, the CDR3 is TGTGCCAGCACCCCGGACAGGGCGGGTAGCACCGGGGAGCTGTTTTTT.

This clone showed up just once. The V call is TRBV13, the J call TRBJ2-1, with TRBD2 matching over 14 bases. Germline CDR1 PRHDT, CDR2 FYEKMQ (reference sequence). The CDR3 spans 20 residues. V lost 4 bases and J lost 4; bases outside the gene matches: 15. CDR3 sequence: CASSSEPGLAGVGEYNEQFF. The CDR3 region has the DNA TGTGCCAGCAGCTCGGAACCGGGACTAGCGGGAGTGGGGGAATACAATGAGCAGTTCTTC.

The chain joins TRBV5-5 to TRBJ1-1, with D unclear. The CDR3 has 14 residues. Germline-derived CDR1 and CDR2 are SGHKS and YYEKEE (reference sequence). V was shortened by 2 bases and J by 4 bases, with 12 bases between the two germline ends. The CDR3 DNA reads TGTGCCAGCAGCTTAGCGGGGAGAGGCACTGAAGCTTTCTTT. Protein sequence: CASSLAGRGTEAFF.

DNA of the CDR3: TGCGCCAGCAGTGAATTGGCAGGCCCTGGGGCCAACGTCCTGACTTTC. This encodes CASSELAGPGANVLTF. The chain employs TRBV10-2 and TRBJ2-6; D not certain. Germline loops: CDR1 WSHSY, CDR2 SAAADI. Deletions cut 3 bases from V and 2 bases from J, with 11 bases between. The CDR3 runs to 16 residues.

V and J are TRBV28 and TRBJ2-1; TRBD2 agrees at 14 bases. The germline gives CDR1 MDHEN, CDR2 SYDVKM. After removal of 4 bases from V and 1 base from J, the junction contained 9 bases not matched to a gene. The CDR3 runs 19 residues. The CDR3 reads CASSSPWTSGRFSYNEQFF. The CDR3 bases are TGTGCCAGCAGTTCTCCGTGGACTAGCGGGAGGTTTTCCTACAATGAGCAGTTCTTC.

The V and J genes are TRBV7-3 and TRBJ2-1, with TRBD1 as a possible D gene (6 bases). V lost 5 bases and J lost 9, with 17 bases in between. The germline V gene has CDR1 SGHTA and CDR2 FQGTGA. The CDR3 spans 14 residues. CDR3 residues: CASSNRAQQGEQFF. The CDR3 DNA reads as TGTGCCAGCAGCAACCGGGCTCAACAGGGTGAGCAGTTCTTC. Using reference TRBV7-3 and TRBJ2-1 for the parts outside the CDR3, the full variable domain is GAGVSQTPSNKVTEKGKYVELRCDPISGHTALYWYRQSLGQGPEFLIYFQGTGAADDSGLPNDRFFAVRPEGSVSTLKIQRTERGDSAVYLCASSNRAQQGEQFFGPGTRLTVL.

The genes are TRBV2 and TRBJ2-7; a weak D match, TRBD1 (5 bases). Germline V gives CDR1 SNHLY, CDR2 FYNNEI. The V gene lost 6 bases and the J gene lost 3 bases, with 6 bases spanning the gap. This CDR3 has 11 residues. DNA for the CDR3: TGTGCCAGCAGCCAGGGCTACGAGCAGTACTTC. Translated: CASSQGYEQYF.

The chain has TRBV7-6 and TRBJ2-5; D might be TRBD1 (6 bases). CDR3 length: 13 residues. The germline V and J ends were trimmed by 3 bases and 7 bases, with 12 bases remaining between them. Germline assignment: CDR1 SGHVS and CDR2 FNYEAQ. CDR3 residues: CASSLGQIGTQYF. The CDR3 region has the DNA TGTGCCAGCAGCTTGGGACAAATTGGGACCCAGTACTTC.

The chain couples TRBV19 to TRBJ1-2; 9 nucleotides match TRBD1. The V gene end was trimmed by 6 bases and the J gene end by 2 bases; junction bases not matched to a gene: 10. There are 16 residues in the CDR3. The V gene's germline CDR1 is LNHDA and CDR2 SQIVND (reference sequence). The CDR3 nucleotides are TGTGCCAGTAGCCGACAGGGGGTAAGGTTGAACTATGGCTACACCTTC. Translation: CASSRQGVRLNYGYTF.

The chain uses TRBV10-1 and TRBJ2-1, with no clear D. Between the trimmed V and J ends, which lost 0 bases and 0 bases, there was a span of 18 bases. Germline V gene sequence: CDR1 WNHNN, CDR2 SYGVQD (reference sequence). This CDR3 has 19 amino acids. CDR3 protein: CASSESPRVASSSYNEQFF. CDR3 nucleotide sequence: TGCGCCAGCAGTGAGTCTCCCCGGGTAGCTTCGAGCTCCTACAATGAGCAGTTCTTC.

The J gene is TRBJ2-7, the V gene TRBV11-2; 8 bases are a match to TRBD1. The CDR3 totals 14 residues. V dropped 7 bases and J dropped 4; count of bases not matched to a gene: 9. Looked up from germline, CDR1 is SGHAT and CDR2 is FQNNGV. CDR3 nucleotides: TGTGCCAGCACTACAGGAACAGGGGGGTACGAGCAGTACTTC. It translates to CASTTGTGGYEQYF.

The genes are TRBV18 and TRBJ1-2; tentative D call: TRBD1 (6 bases). CDR3 length: 14 residues. V shed 0 bases and J shed 4 bases, with 9 bases lying between them. Germline CDR1 KGHSH, CDR2 LQKENI. The CDR3 bases are TGTGCCAGCTCACCACCAGGGGGGGCCTATGGCTACACCTTC. As protein: CASSPPGGAYGYTF.

CDR3 loop: CAWSRRLNQPQHF. The CDR3 DNA sequence: TGTGCCTGGAGCCGGAGGCTCAATCAGCCCCAGCATTTT. This rearrangement joins TRBV30 to TRBJ1-5; D unclear. This CDR3 comprises 13 residues. Trimming left V 3 bases short and J 3 bases short, with 9 bases between. Germline V gene lookup returns CDR1 GTSNPN and CDR2 SVGIG (reference sequence).

V usage is TRBV27 and J usage is TRBJ2-3; D is possibly TRBD2 (5 bases). The CDR3 has 13 amino acids. Trimming cost V 5 bases and J 10 bases, with 16 bases left between them. Per the germline V gene, CDR1 is MNHEY and CDR2 is SMNVEV (reference sequence). The DNA of the CDR3 is TGTGCCAGCAGTCTCCGAGCGGTTATGGCGCAGTATTTT. This gives the protein CASSLRAVMAQYF.

The rearrangement links TRBV28 to TRBJ2-5; 8 bases are a match to TRBD2. The germline V gene encodes CDR1 MDHEN and CDR2 SYDVKM. With V trimmed by 6 bases and J by 4 bases, 13 bases remained unmatched. This CDR3 is 16 amino acids long. This chain's CDR3 is CASSTRRTAGAETQYF. As DNA, the CDR3 is TGTGCCAGCAGCACCCGCCGGACAGCGGGGGCAGAGACCCAGTACTTC.

A single count supports this clone. The chain employs TRBV19 and TRBJ2-7; 11 positions agree with TRBD1. Unmatched junction bases numbered 3, after V lost 5 bases and J lost 3 bases. The CDR3 has 14 residues. Germline values: CDR1 LNHDA, CDR2 SQIVND (reference sequence). The CDR3 DNA is TGTGCCAGTAGTCCGGGGACAGGGGGCTACGAGCAGTACTTC. Its translation is CASSPGTGGYEQYF.